Listed below are T cell receptor beta chains from one sample, sequenced in a study of coeliac disease. Here immunoSEQ multiplex PCR was the method, and the copy in TCRdb shows in-frame clones only, minus some. The table shows 6,000 to 7,000 clones, with approximately 59% occurring only once. The material sequenced was lymphocytes from the gut lamina propria. The source is a man in his sixties with celiac disease on a gluten-free diet. The CDR3 runs from the conserved cysteine through the conserved F or W. D genes are given only for firm matches. For some rows the clone size is stated as once, few or many, or as a class when expanded; others skip it.

j_call clone_size v_call d_call cdr3_aa cdr3_nt
TRBJ1-5 few TRBV19 NA CASSISGQKNQPQHF TGTGCCAGTAGTATCTCAGGACAGAAAAATCAGCCCCAGCATTTT
TRBJ1-2 NA TRBV6-1 NA CASTRDTSNYGYTF TGTGCCAGCACTCGGGACACCTCTAACTATGGCTACACCTTC
TRBJ2-2 NA TRBV5-1 TRBD1 CATRQGAITGELFF TGCGCCACCCGACAGGGGGCGATCACCGGGGAGCTGTTTTTT
TRBJ2-5 few TRBV5-1 NA CASSPGLGGETQYF TGCGCCAGCAGCCCAGGGTTAGGGGGAGAGACCCAGTACTTC
TRBJ2-2 NA TRBV4-2 TRBD1 CASRGTASTGELFF TGTGCCAGCAGGGGGACAGCAAGTACCGGGGAGCTGTTTTTT
TRBJ1-1 NA TRBV7-2 NA CASSLGRVAFF TGTGCCAGCAGCTTAGGACGGGTTGCTTTCTTT
TRBJ2-5 once TRBV14 NA CASSQGLPETQYF TGTGCCAGCAGCCAAGGTCTCCCAGAGACCCAGTACTTC
TRBJ2-7 NA TRBV30 NA CAWRENYEQYF TGTGCCTGGAGAGAGAACTACGAGCAGTACTTC
TRBJ1-2 NA TRBV7-2 TRBD1 CASSLAGSRGTGEGYTF TGTGCCAGCAGCTTAGCGGGGAGCAGGGGGACCGGTGAGGGCTACACCTTC
TRBJ1-1 NA TRBV30 TRBD1 CAWGDRNTEAFF TGTGCCTGGGGGGACAGGAACACTGAAGCTTTCTTT
TRBJ1-1 few TRBV7-8 NA CASSLPPQEAFF TGTGCCAGCAGCTTACCACCCCAGGAAGCTTTCTTT
TRBJ1-3 NA TRBV10-2 NA CASSEIGERNTIYF TGCGCCAGCAGTGAGATAGGAGAAAGGAACACCATATATTTT
TRBJ2-2 NA TRBV9 NA CASSESSVQRELFF TGTGCCAGCAGCGAATCTAGTGTTCAGCGGGAGCTGTTTTTT
TRBJ1-1 NA TRBV5-1 NA CASSLDGRGLNTEAFF TGCGCCAGCAGCTTGGATGGACGGGGTTTGAACACTGAAGCTTTCTTT
TRBJ1-1 NA TRBV6-1 TRBD1 CASSKDRGHTEAFF TGTGCCAGCAGCAAAGACAGGGGGCACACTGAAGCTTTCTTT
TRBJ2-7 NA TRBV30 TRBD1 CAWSKGTGSVEQYF TGTGCCTGGAGTAAGGGGACAGGGAGCGTCGAGCAGTACTTC
TRBJ2-3 NA TRBV18 NA CASYRSGTGADTQYF TGTGCCAGCTACAGATCCGGGACTGGGGCAGATACGCAGTATTTT
TRBJ2-5 NA TRBV5-5 NA CASSGAFGETQYF TGTGCCAGCAGCGGGGCGTTTGGAGAGACCCAGTACTTC
TRBJ2-7 NA TRBV5-6 TRBD2 CASSIAGGTYEQYF TGTGCCAGCAGCATAGCGGGGGGGACCTACGAGCAGTACTTC
TRBJ2-1 NA TRBV4-2 NA CANSQDNRPRNEQFF TGTGCCAACAGCCAAGATAACAGGCCCCGCAATGAGCAGTTCTTC
TRBJ2-3 NA TRBV7-6 NA CASSSSLGTDTQYF TGTGCCAGCAGCTCGAGCCTCGGCACAGATACGCAGTATTTT
TRBJ1-5 NA TRBV6-9 NA CASTRSAGTCPSNQPQHF TGTGCCAGCACCCGCTCGGCGGGCACCTGCCCGAGCAATCAGCCCCAGCATTTT
TRBJ1-3 NA TRBV2 TRBD1 CASIQTGPSGNTIYF TGTGCCAGCATCCAGACAGGGCCCTCTGGAAACACCATATATTTT
TRBJ2-3 NA TRBV2 TRBD1 CASRRTGLGTDTQYF TGTGCCAGCAGGAGGACAGGGTTAGGCACAGATACGCAGTATTTT
TRBJ2-7 few TRBV7-9 NA CASSLVSGVLEQYF TGTGCCAGCAGCTTAGTTTCAGGGGTCTTGGAGCAGTACTTC
TRBJ2-7 few TRBV5-8 TRBD1 CASSSTHRGREQYF TGTGCCAGCAGCTCAACTCACAGGGGGCGCGAGCAGTACTTC
TRBJ1-6 medium-sized TRBV6-1 NA CASNPQGGNSPLHF TGTGCCAGCAACCCACAGGGCGGGAATTCACCCCTCCACTTT
TRBJ2-3 few TRBV2 TRBD1 CASSDRGRTDTQYF TGTGCCAGCAGCGACAGGGGGCGCACAGATACGCAGTATTTT
TRBJ1-1 NA TRBV18 TRBD1 CASSSGGRVNTEAFF TGTGCCAGCTCATCAGGGGGACGGGTGAACACTGAAGCTTTCTTT
TRBJ2-1 NA TRBV7-2 TRBD2 CASSVLAGGRNEQFF TGTGCCAGCAGCGTTCTAGCGGGGGGGCGAAATGAGCAGTTCTTC
TRBJ1-1 few TRBV7-9 NA CASSESTWNTEAFF TGTGCCAGCAGTGAAAGTACTTGGAACACTGAAGCTTTCTTT
TRBJ2-1 NA TRBV7-2 TRBD1 CASSLGDRRGHNEQFF TGTGCCAGCAGCCTGGGGGACAGGAGGGGGCACAATGAGCAGTTCTTC
TRBJ1-1 NA TRBV5-1 NA CASSYLRGADTEAFF TGCGCCAGCAGCTACTTACGGGGGGCTGACACTGAAGCTTTCTTT
TRBJ1-1 NA TRBV19 NA CASSIDGGSTEAFF TGTGCCAGTAGTATAGATGGGGGCTCCACTGAAGCTTTCTTT
TRBJ1-1 NA TRBV5-1 NA CASSLAGSGGGTEAFF TGCGCCAGCAGCTTGGCCGGGTCCGGGGGAGGGACTGAAGCTTTCTTT
TRBJ1-1 NA TRBV5-1 NA CASRLSFSGATEAFF TGCGCCAGCCGATTGAGTTTCTCGGGTGCCACTGAAGCTTTCTTT
TRBJ2-3 NA TRBV27 TRBD2 CASSSSAAGTDTQYF TGTGCCAGCAGTTCCTCCGCAGCGGGGACAGATACGCAGTATTTT
TRBJ1-2 NA TRBV28 TRBD1 CASSFPGQGASGYGYTF TGTGCCAGCAGCTTCCCAGGACAGGGGGCGAGTGGCTATGGCTACACCTTC
TRBJ2-1 NA TRBV7-2 NA CASSPWRDEQFF TGTGCCAGCAGCCCGTGGAGGGATGAGCAGTTCTTC
TRBJ1-5 NA TRBV2 TRBD1 CASTSGGYQPQHF TGTGCCAGCACCTCAGGGGGGTATCAGCCCCAGCATTTT
TRBJ1-4 NA TRBV7-9 TRBD1 CASSLTGGGEKLFF TGTGCCAGCAGCCTAACAGGGGGCGGGGAAAAACTGTTTTTT
TRBJ2-7 few TRBV2 TRBD1 CASRGTRGTGEQYF TGTGCCAGCAGAGGGACTCGGGGGACAGGGGAGCAGTACTTC
TRBJ2-3 NA TRBV29-1 NA CSGARAPGRGDTQYF TGCAGCGGCGCCAGAGCGCCCGGCCGTGGAGATACGCAGTATTTT
TRBJ1-3 NA TRBV11-2 NA CASRQASGNTIYF TGTGCCAGCAGACAGGCGTCTGGAAACACCATATATTTT
TRBJ2-5 NA TRBV5-8 NA CASTRLQGFTEVTQYF TGTGCCAGCACCAGGCTCCAGGGGTTCACTGAGGTGACCCAGTACTTC
TRBJ2-2 NA TRBV6-5 NA CASRNLALNTGELFF TGTGCCAGCAGAAACCTAGCTCTGAACACCGGGGAGCTGTTTTTT
TRBJ2-3 NA TRBV7-3 NA CASRPAGAADTQYF TGTGCCAGCAGACCGGCAGGGGCGGCAGATACGCAGTATTTT
TRBJ2-2 few TRBV5-1 NA CASSYTAGATGELFF TGCGCCAGCAGCTATACGGCGGGGGCCACCGGGGAGCTGTTTTTT
TRBJ1-1 few TRBV11-1 TRBD1 CASSRTTGGTEAFF TGTGCCAGCAGCCGAACTACAGGGGGGACTGAAGCTTTCTTT
TRBJ1-3 NA TRBV15 TRBD1 CATSRDPFSQGTGNTIYF TGTGCCACCAGCAGAGATCCTTTCTCACAGGGGACTGGAAACACCATATATTTT
TRBJ2-3 few TRBV4-1 TRBD1 CASSQLGTGRTDTQYF TGCGCCAGCAGCCAGCTCGGGACAGGGAGGACAGATACGCAGTATTTT
TRBJ2-7 NA TRBV2 NA CASSEGLGEGDEQYF TGTGCCAGCAGTGAAGGTCTGGGGGAGGGGGACGAGCAGTACTTC
TRBJ2-7 NA TRBV27 TRBD2 CASSRTSGAYEQYF TGTGCCAGCAGTAGGACTAGCGGGGCTTACGAGCAGTACTTC
TRBJ2-7 NA TRBV7-2 NA CASSFAGGYEQYF TGTGCCAGCAGCTTCGCTGGCGGCTACGAGCAGTACTTC
TRBJ2-7 NA TRBV19 NA CASSIYGDTYEQYF TGTGCCAGTAGTATTTACGGGGACACCTACGAGCAGTACTTC
TRBJ2-1 NA TRBV6-6 TRBD1 CASSYLMTGSGNEQFF TGTGCCAGCAGTTACCTGATGACAGGGTCGGGCAATGAGCAGTTCTTC
TRBJ2-1 NA TRBV19 TRBD2 CASSVRLASIWYEQFF TGTGCCAGTAGTGTTCGACTAGCGAGCATCTGGTATGAGCAGTTCTTC
TRBJ2-3 NA TRBV9 NA CASGSGTDTQYF TGTGCCAGCGGCTCAGGGACAGATACGCAGTATTTT
TRBJ1-2 few TRBV9 TRBD1 CASSVERGHGYGYTF TGTGCCAGCAGCGTAGAAAGGGGGCATGGCTATGGCTACACCTTC